This T cell receptor beta chain was documented in a study of T cells in Graves' hyperthyroidism and ophthalmopathy. Across the study: Pretreatment peripheral blood was obtained at initial diagnosis.

This clonotype has at least ten counts. Its matching antigen is unknown. RNA transcripts were the template for amplifying TCR beta CDR3 regions. Using the HTBI primer set, a first-round RT-PCR was run on the TCR CDR3. Each CDR3 protein gets one entry after TCRdb re-called the multiplex PCR reads with MiXCR. The sample holds about 500,000 distinct CDR3 sequences, roughly an eighth seen once. The CDR3 runs to 14 residues. Germline V gene data show CDR1 as MDHEN and CDR2 as SYDVKM. V lost 7 bases, J lost 7 bases, and 10 bases stayed unmatched. General study points: Researchers found most expanded thyroid clonotypes above 0.001 in blood as well. A model built on 13 V-J features separated ophthalmopathy from stable hyperthyroidism.

The sequencing sample was made of blood. The V gene is TRBV28, the J gene TRBJ2-5; 9 bases are shared with TRBD2. This TCR was sampled from a woman aged 18-29 years with Graves' hyperthyroidism. CDR3 loop: CASTKGLAPGTQYF. For the CDR3, the DNA is TGTGCCAGCACCAAGGGACTAGCTCCTGGGACCCAGTACTTC.